This T cell receptor beta chain was observed in a study of beta chain features in type 1 diabetes. Across the study: All samples yielded over 95,000,000 examined sorted cells. Findings and caveats of the study: A closer apparent resemblance between naive, central memory and Treg TCRB repertoires was seen in patients than in healthy donors. VDJ junctions in type 1 diabetes patients carried more deletions and fewer insertions.

The study reverse transcribed the entire isolated RNA, so it sequenced expressed TCRB transcripts. TCRdb's copy holds only in-frame clones and misses some; the assay was immunoSEQ multiplex PCR. Here the sample spans 850,000 to 900,000 clones, about a sixth being singletons. CD4+ cells of the naive, central memory, regulatory and stem cell-like memory types were sorted via CD45RO/CCR7/CD25/CD127/CD95/CD27. V lost 9 bases to trimming and J lost 8 bases; unmatched junction nucleotides: 5. There are 13 residues in the CDR3. The germline CDR1 and CDR2 sequences are LNHDA and SQIVND (reference sequence). This clone was seen a few times. Its antigen is still unknown.

The chain has TRBV19 and TRBJ2-2; 11 positions agree with TRBD2. Sequencing was carried out using naive CD4+ T cells from blood. The source is a woman aged 18-29 years in good health. CDR3 DNA: TGTGCCAGCAGGGGACTAGCGGTAGGGGAGCTGTTTTTT. Its protein is CASRGLAVGELFF.